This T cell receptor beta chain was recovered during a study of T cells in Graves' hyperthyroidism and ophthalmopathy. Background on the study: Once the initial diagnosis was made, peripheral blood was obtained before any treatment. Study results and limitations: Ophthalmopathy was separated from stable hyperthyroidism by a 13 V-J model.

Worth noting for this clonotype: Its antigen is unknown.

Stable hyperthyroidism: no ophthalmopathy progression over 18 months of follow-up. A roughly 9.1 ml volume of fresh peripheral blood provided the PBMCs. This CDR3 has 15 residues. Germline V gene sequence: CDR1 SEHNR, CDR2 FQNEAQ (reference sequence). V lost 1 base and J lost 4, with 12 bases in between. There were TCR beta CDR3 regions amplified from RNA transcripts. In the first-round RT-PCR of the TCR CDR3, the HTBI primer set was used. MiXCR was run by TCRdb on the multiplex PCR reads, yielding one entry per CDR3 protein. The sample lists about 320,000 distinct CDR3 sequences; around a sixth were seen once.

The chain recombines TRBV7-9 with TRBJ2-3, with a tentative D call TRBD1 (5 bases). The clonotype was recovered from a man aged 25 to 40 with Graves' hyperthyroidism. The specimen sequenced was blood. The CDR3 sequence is CASSLENQGSDTQYF. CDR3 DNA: TGTGCCAGCAGCTTAGAGAACCAGGGATCAGATACGCAGTATTTT.